Included here is one T cell receptor beta chain sequence, with context. Its antigen is not yet known. Qualities for individual bases were not recorded, and no much larger clone is one base off. The germline V gene sets CDR1 to MDHEN and CDR2 to SYDVKM. At the junction V is shortened by 6 bases and J by 8 bases; bases outside the gene matches: 9. Reading from cysteine to phenylalanine, the CDR3 counts 15 amino acids. Of all the DNA, just the CDR3 is kept, 45 bases in frame from base 1. Naive and memory CD4+ T cells were separated from cryopreserved PBMCs by first enriching for CD4 and then performing EasySep naive CD4+ T cell enrichment. Sorted naive or memory CD4+ T cells (under 1.1 x 10^5) were cultured 1:1 with T cell-depleted PBMCs and CEF peptides for about 10 days. Each peptide culture condition was generally run in triplicate replicate wells. Ficoll-Paque PLUS gradient centrifugation was used to isolate PBMCs from either whole blood or leukapheresis product. PBMCs were either cryopreserved at -140°C or used fresh in the expansion assay. The QIAamp Micro DNA Kit was used to extract genomic DNA from the CD4+ T cells.

DNA from CEF-cultured naive and memory CD4+ T cells underwent immunoSEQ TCR-beta sequencing at survey level. On the authors' methods: During preprocessing, nonproductive sequences were removed, along with CDR3s that did not begin with C, did not end with F or W, or were shorter than 7 amino acids. The MANAFEST web app identified antigen-specific clonotypes based on expansion compared with the reference and other culture wells. A clone was considered positive if the clone showed significant expansion compared with the reference culture in 2 of 3 replicate wells at an FDR below 0.05. For a clone to be considered positive, significant expansion relative to all other tandem wells and an odds ratio above 5 were also required. Cultured and uncultured naive and memory CD4+ repertoires were searched for previously identified spike- and CEF-reactive CDR3s. CDR3 homology was quantified as pairwise Levenshtein distance, calculated with the stringdist R package after three terminal residues were trimmed from each end. Imported from immuneACCESS, the table was reduced by TCRdb to in-frame sequences with V and J called. These copies leave out some clones; in studies compared against another copy, an unresolved V gene accounts for under half, and the cause of the remainder is not known. The V and J calls and the clone size are those of that table, but D and trimming were determined from the DNA. In all, the sample holds about 36,000 clones, and 77% of those were seen once. The ten largest make up about a fifth of the sample.

The source of the sample is a study of CD4 T cells in relation to SARS-CoV-2 and coronaviruses (dated by TCRdb to the early 2020s). Some background on the complete study: In the ViraFEST assay, PBMCs were cultured with antigen for 10 days, after which TCR beta CDR3s were sequenced to identify clonal expansions specific to the antigen. The Adaptive Biotechnologies TCR-sequencing kit was used to sequence samples from three pre-COVID donors and the naive versus memory experiments, whereas other data were Illumina-based. HLA restriction was mapped for shared crossreactive spike epitopes using patient-derived lymphoblastoid cell lines. Expansion assays from other donors in the study were sequenced with a different, Illumina-based TCR-beta assay. The study assessed, at the TCR clonotype level, memory CD4+ T cell crossreactivity between SARS-CoV-2 and common cold coronavirus spike proteins. The full convalescent cohort of some 11 patients had a median age of around 38 years, ranging from about 20 to 80 years. The roughly 12 convalescent patients included 8 males and 4 females; two subjects were Hispanic.

Broad study findings and their caveats: Crossreactivity analysis centred on spike protein, so crossreactivity against other viral proteins was not assessed. Pre-pandemic and post-infection samples were not both contributed by any donor, so tracing of the source of pre-existing responses was limited. In about 71% of donors, memory CD4+ clonotypes turned up that crossrecognized SARS-CoV-2 and at least one common cold coronavirus spike. Significantly weaker SARS-CoV-2-driven expansion was shown by crossreactive clones than by monoreactive clones, consistent with antigenic imprinting. Naive versus memory sequencing indicated that memory recall responses, rather than primary responses primed during culture, are detected by the assay. The study was constrained by small numbers of patients and of tested TCRs.

Sequenced sample: memory CD4+ T cells from PBMCs, cultured in vitro. Explained via the paper, the cell subset or site label denotes: memory (non-naive) CD4+ T cells. The TCR comes from an adult with COVID-19. Recombination connected TRBV28 to TRBJ2-1, with 11 junctional bases fitting TRBD1. CDR3 protein: CASSSGQGGIHEQFF. The nucleotide sequence reads as follows: TGTGCCAGCAGCTCGGGACAGGGGGGAATCCATGAGCAGTTCTTC.